The 15 T cell receptor beta chains given below trace back to one sample, sequenced in a study of cytomegalovirus exposure and HLA in healthy donors. 60 Vbeta and 13 Jbeta primers were used in PCR. Produced via immunoSEQ multiplex PCR; TCRdb's table is partial and in-frame only. The sample shows approximately 160,000 clones, about 65% of them seen only once. The sample taken for sequencing was PBMCs. The receptors derive from a woman aged 18-30 years in good health and CMV-seropositive.

The sample holds a few counts of this clone. The V call is TRBV19, the J call TRBJ1-5; D not certain. CDR3 size: 13 residues. CDR1 LNHDA and CDR2 SQIVND come from the germline V gene (reference sequence). Trimming took 5 bases from V and 5 from J, leaving 10 bases between them. CDR3 residues: CASSSGTHQPQHF. Here the CDR3 DNA reads TGTGCCAGTAGTTCCGGTACCCATCAGCCCCAGCATTTT.

The chain uses TRBV5-1 and TRBJ2-4; tentatively, D is TRBD1 (6 bases). CDR3 length: 15 residues. Deletions cut 4 bases from V and 8 bases from J, with 19 bases between. Germline V gene lookup returns CDR1 SGHRS and CDR2 YFSETQ. The CDR3 region is CASSAYQGRGDIQYF. CDR3 bases: TGCGCCAGCAGCGCTTACCAGGGGCGAGGGGACATTCAGTACTTC.

V gene TRBV6-6 combines with J gene TRBJ2-3; 8 bases align to TRBD2. The germline V gene encodes CDR1 MNHNY and CDR2 SVGAGI (reference sequence). The CDR3 is 14 residues long. Trimming at V came to 8 bases and at J to 6 bases, leaving 10 bases not matched to a gene. CDR3 sequence reads: CASSPAGVSDTQYF. DNA of the CDR3: TGTGCCAGCTCCCCAGCGGGGGTATCTGATACGCAGTATTTT.

The chain carries TRBV7-8 and TRBJ1-5; perhaps TRBD1 as D (5 bases). The V gene's germline CDR1 is SGHVS and CDR2 FQNEAQ. Trimming cost V 5 bases and J 3 bases, with 11 bases left between them. This CDR3 is built from 14 residues. CDR3 sequence reads: CASSPRDYNQPQHF. Written as DNA, the CDR3 is TGTGCCAGCAGCCCCAGGGACTACAATCAGCCCCAGCATTTT.

As DNA, the CDR3 is TGTGCCAGCAGCGCGGGACAGATTCAAGAGACCCAGTACTTC. It yields the protein CASSAGQIQETQYF. This chain connects TRBV9 to TRBJ2-5, with 7 bases lining up with TRBD1. With 3 bases clipped from V and 2 bases from J, the junction kept 4 bases outside the gene matches. Germline assignment: CDR1 SGDLS and CDR2 YYNGEE. This CDR3 is built from 14 residues.

This rearrangement joins TRBV7-6 to TRBJ2-7; 9 bases agree with TRBD1. The trim removed 5 bases at V and 1 base at J, leaving 3 bases unmatched. Germline V CDR1 and CDR2: SGHVS, FNYEAQ. The CDR3 consists of 14 residues. In nucleotides, the CDR3 is TGTGCCAGCAGCCAAGGGACAGGGTCCTACGAGCAGTACTTC. Protein sequence: CASSQGTGSYEQYF.

The chain has TRBV27 and TRBJ1-1; tentative D call: TRBD1 (5 bases). The CDR3 length is 19 residues. V lost 1 base and J 0 bases, leaving 21 bases between the germline ends. Germline lookup yields CDR1 MNHEY and CDR2 SMNVEV (reference sequence). The CDR3 here is CASSLLGRSQAPMNTEAFF. The CDR3 DNA is TGTGCCAGCAGTTTATTGGGGCGTAGTCAAGCTCCCATGAACACTGAAGCTTTCTTT.

V is TRBV4-1 and J is TRBJ2-7; 7 nucleotides align to TRBD2. Germline V CDR1 and CDR2: MGHRA, YSYEKL. V shed 1 base, J shed 6 bases, and the junction held 6 bases outside the gene matches. There are 14 residues in the CDR3. The CDR3 spells CASSQVERGGEQYF. The CDR3, as DNA: TGCGCCAGCAGCCAAGTTGAGCGGGGCGGCGAGCAGTACTTC.

The CDR3 DNA is TGTGCCAGCAGCGCGGGGACCCAGCCCCAGCATTTT. This translates into CASSAGTQPQHF. This rearrangement joins TRBV5-6 to TRBJ1-5; maybe TRBD1 (5 bases). The CDR3 has 12 residues. Per the germline V gene, CDR1 is SGHDT and CDR2 is YYEEEE. Trimming removed 4 bases from V and 7 bases from J, with 9 bases in between.

The chain joins TRBV30 to TRBJ2-7; a possible D gene is TRBD1 (5 bases). The CDR3 spans 14 residues. V was cut by 3 bases and J by 2 bases, with 14 bases left in between. Germline V gene data show CDR1 as GTSNPN and CDR2 as SVGIG (reference sequence). The CDR3 region is CAWREGVSAYEQYF. CDR3 bases: TGTGCCTGGAGAGAAGGGGTATCCGCCTACGAGCAGTACTTC.

The chain recombines TRBV6-4 with TRBJ2-1; 10 bases match TRBD2. Germline V lookup: CDR1 MRHNA, CDR2 SNTAGT. The CDR3 totals 15 residues. With V trimmed by 5 bases and J by 4 bases, 5 bases remained unmatched. CDR3 coding DNA: TGTGCCAGCAGTCAGCGGGAGGGCGGGTACAATGAGCAGTTCTTC. Translating it yields CASSQREGGYNEQFF.

The chain has TRBV6-5 and TRBJ2-1, with 7 bases fitting TRBD1. V was clipped by 5 bases and J by 4 bases; unmatched bases: 2. This CDR3 spans 13 amino acids. Per the germline V gene, CDR1 is MNHEY and CDR2 is SVGAGI. The CDR3 spells CASSRDSYNEQFF. The CDR3 nucleotides read TGTGCCAGCAGTCGGGACAGTTACAATGAGCAGTTCTTC.

The V call is TRBV6-1, the J call TRBJ1-2; TRBD1 might be the D (5 bases). The CDR3 runs 14 residues. The germline V and J ends were trimmed by 7 bases and 13 bases, with 25 bases remaining between them. The germline CDR1 and CDR2 sequences are MNHNS and SASEGT. In DNA, the CDR3 is TGTGCCAGCAACTCCGGGGGGACGGCCCCATCGGCCACCTTC. Protein product: CASNSGGTAPSATF.

This clone has only a few counts. V and J are TRBV5-1 and TRBJ1-5, with a weak D call TRBD1 (5 bases). The CDR3 totals 15 residues. V lost 0 bases, J lost 1 base, and 8 bases lay in between. CDR1 SGHRS and CDR2 YFSETQ come from the germline V gene. CDR3 loop: CASSLVGGSNQPQHF. As DNA, the CDR3 is TGCGCCAGCAGCTTGGTGGGGGGAAGCAATCAGCCCCAGCATTTT.

This clone was seen once. The CDR3 DNA sequence: TGCGCCAGCACCGGCCGGGGGGTAGGCACCGGGGAGCTGTTTTTT. Protein: CASTGRGVGTGELFF. The chain joins TRBV5-1 to TRBJ2-2; 7 bases match TRBD2. The CDR3 length is 15 residues. The trim removed 6 bases at V and 4 bases at J, leaving 9 bases unmatched. The germline V gene has CDR1 SGHRS and CDR2 YFSETQ.